Below, 9 T cell receptor beta chains from the same sample are listed, as sequenced in a study of blood T cell repertoires in COVID-19. TCRdb's copy holds only in-frame clones and misses some; the assay was immunoSEQ multiplex PCR. This table holds 200,000 to 250,000 clones, more than 70% found once. The sample was peripheral blood. The origin of the receptors is an elderly woman with acute or convalescent COVID-19.

The rearrangement joins TRBV25-1 to TRBJ1-2; D is possibly TRBD1 (5 bases). Germline CDR1 is MGHDK and CDR2 is SYGVNS. The germline V and J ends were trimmed by 6 bases and 0 bases, with 11 bases remaining between them. The CDR3 covers 14 residues. CDR3 sequence reads: CASSPGHPNYGYTF. Here the CDR3 DNA reads TGTGCCAGCAGCCCAGGACACCCTAACTATGGCTACACCTTC.

The V and J genes are TRBV4-3 and TRBJ2-2, with 7 bases fitting TRBD2. With 0 bases clipped from V and 7 bases from J, the junction kept 5 bases outside the gene matches. The germline V gene has CDR1 LGHNA and CDR2 YSLEER. There are 15 residues in the CDR3. The CDR3 coding sequence is TGCGCCAGCAGCCAAGAACTAGCGTTTATCGGGGAGCTGTTTTTT. Residues: CASSQELAFIGELFF.

This rearrangement joins TRBV7-9 to TRBJ2-3; 7 positions agree with TRBD2. Germline V gives CDR1 SEHNR, CDR2 FQNEAQ (reference sequence). This CDR3 spans 14 amino acids. Losses at the gene ends were 2 bases for V and 7 bases for J; bases not matched to a gene: 6. CDR3 in amino acids: CASSLSRGGNTQYF. In nucleotides, the CDR3 is TGTGCCAGCAGCTTATCGCGGGGAGGGAATACGCAGTATTTT.

The table lists this clone with a few counts. The chain recombines TRBV12-5 with TRBJ1-1; D not certain. With 0 bases removed from V and 7 bases from J, the gap between germline ends came to 9 bases. The CDR3 runs 13 residues. Germline CDR1 LGHNT, CDR2 FRNRAP. In DNA form, the CDR3 reads TGTGCTAGTGGTTTGGTCCCCCCTTATGAAGCTTTCTTT. Its translation: CASGLVPPYEAFF.

The chain combines TRBV6-5 with TRBJ1-5; TRBD1 matches at 10 bases. The V and J ends lost 7 bases and 6 bases, in that order; junction bases with no gene match: 6. The CDR3 is 14 residues long. Germline V CDR1 and CDR2: MNHEY, SVGAGI. CDR3 amino acids: CASTRTGGGQPQHF. CDR3 bases: TGTGCCAGCACCAGGACAGGGGGAGGTCAGCCCCAGCATTTT.

The sample holds a few counts of this clone. The V and J genes are TRBV6-5 and TRBJ2-7; TRBD1 agrees at 7 bases. Germline V gene sequence: CDR1 MNHEY, CDR2 SVGAGI. The CDR3 contains 14 residues. V dropped 4 bases and J dropped 8; count of bases not matched to a gene: 11. CDR3 DNA: TGTGCCAGCAGTTCCGAGGGGGCCTCTACGAAGCAGTACTTC. Translated: CASSSEGASTKQYF.

The rearrangement joins TRBV19 to TRBJ1-1; D is perhaps TRBD1 (5 bases). The CDR3 is 14 residues long. Germline CDR1 reads LNHDA; CDR2 reads SQIVND (reference sequence). Trimming removed 7 bases from V and 5 bases from J, with 17 bases in between. CDR3 nucleotides: TGTGCCAGTATTCCAACGCGGGGGAGGACTGAAGCTTTCTTT. This gives the protein CASIPTRGRTEAFF.

The chain carries TRBV11-2 and TRBJ2-3; no clear D. This CDR3 is built from 14 residues. Germline assignment: CDR1 SGHAT and CDR2 FQNNGV. Deletions cut 4 bases from V and 1 base from J, with 9 bases between. In nucleotides, the CDR3 is TGTGCCAGCAGCTCGCGAGGCGGCACAGATACGCAGTATTTT. Translation gives CASSSRGGTDTQYF.

The chain employs TRBV27 and TRBJ1-6; tentatively, D is TRBD1 (5 bases). V was cut by 5 bases and J by 7 bases, with 39 bases left in between. CDR1 MNHEY and CDR2 SMNVEV come from the germline V gene (reference sequence). The CDR3 sequence is 23 residues long. The CDR3 spells CASSKSQGAAVRPGAPGNSPLHF. The CDR3 DNA reads as TGTGCCAGCAGTAAGTCGCAGGGAGCCGCGGTTCGTCCGGGAGCTCCTGGGAATTCACCCCTCCACTTT.